This TCR beta chain was sequenced during a study of OX40 agonist ivuxolimab in advanced cancers. Regarding the study in general: Ivuxolimab was an agonistic, fully human IgG2 monoclonal antibody directed against OX40 (CD134), a costimulatory receptor. Intravenous ivuxolimab was administered to patients every 2 weeks at six dose levels: 0.01, 0.1, 0.3, 1.5, 3 and 10 mg/kg. Among the roughly 54 dose-escalation patients, some 20 had hepatocellular carcinoma, approximately 15 melanoma, 9 renal cell carcinoma and 9 head and neck cancer. The dose-escalation cohort was 82.7% male with a mean age of 60 years, ranging from about 20 to 80. Prior anti-PD-1, anti-PD-L1 or anti-CTLA-4 therapy was permitted, and about two fifths of dose-escalation patients had received checkpoint inhibitors. Partial responses occurred in three dose-escalation patients, of whom one had hepatocellular carcinoma and two had cutaneous melanoma. The purpose of peripheral TCRbeta sequencing was to test whether ivuxolimab changed TCR sequence diversity and led to clonal T-cell expansion. The paper reports the monotherapy dose-escalation portion (N of about 56 patients) of the phase I ivuxolimab trial.

A word on this clone: Its antigen is currently not known. Base qualities are not provided; no much larger clone lies one nucleotide away.

The research as a whole found: After ivuxolimab, expanded clones were on average more numerous among CD8+ T cells than among CD4+ T cells. Antigen specificity was not determined for the clonally expanded peripheral T cells. Low levels of normalized T-cell clonal expansion were also seen in some patients who did not respond. Partial responders in the 0.1-3.0 mg/kg groups had among the lowest normalized peripheral clonal expansion, especially among CD8+ T cells. Clonal expansion of both CD4+ and CD8+ blood T cells was observed from baseline to week 6 at doses 0.1 to 3.0 mg/kg.

V was cut back by 3 bases and J by 2 bases, leaving a gap of 12 bases between them. The CDR3 has 14 amino acids, counting the end cysteine and phenylalanine. Solely the CDR3 DNA is kept, with 42 bases framed from the first base. CDR1 SGDLS and CDR2 YYNGEE were looked up in the germline V gene. Genomic DNA was extracted from sorted cells for sequencing of the TCRbeta CDR3 region. TCRbeta CDR3 regions were sequenced using the immunoSEQ Assay. TCRdb re-hosts the immuneACCESS table, in-frame sequences only. Its copies lack some clones; in the studies checked, an unresolved V gene accounts for under half of them, and the cause for the rest is not known. The sample table shows fewer than 65,000 clones, and roughly 90% are seen once. The top ten clones comprise approximately 1% of the sample. The trial excluded patients who had a history of autoimmune disease or who were on systemic immunosuppression. Peripheral blood for TCR sequencing was drawn from every dose cohort at baseline, at cycle 4 day 1 and at cycle 7 day 1. Samples were obtained from an open-label, multicenter, first-in-human phase I dose-escalation trial of ivuxolimab. Adults with locally advanced or metastatic melanoma, renal cell, hepatocellular, or head and neck squamous cell carcinoma were enrolled in the trial. Before TCR sequencing, CD4+ T cells and CD8+ T cells from peripheral blood were sorted into separate populations.

The TCR comes from an adult with an advanced solid tumor such as melanoma, head and neck, liver or kidney cancer. This sequence uses TRBV9 and TRBJ2-7; the D region possibly corresponds to TRBD1 (6 bases align). The sample was CD4+ or CD8+ T cells sorted from blood, taken in a trial of the OX40 agonist ivuxolimab. The CDR3 corresponds to CASSAGVSTYEQYF. Read as DNA, the sequence is TGTGCCAGCAGCGCAGGGGTCTCCACCTACGAGCAGTACTTC.